These 15 T cell receptor beta chains came from one sample sequenced in a study of blood T cell repertoires in COVID-19. Assay: immunoSEQ multiplex PCR; the TCRdb copy retains only in-frame clones and omits some. Here the sample spans some 400,000 clones, more than 80% being singletons. Sequencing was carried out using PBMCs or T cells enriched from blood (not recorded which). Receptors were obtained from a man aged 30 to 39 who had recovered from COVID-19.

This rearrangement joins TRBV28 to TRBJ1-5; 7 bases align to TRBD1. This CDR3 has 14 residues. CDR1 and CDR2 (germline): MDHEN, SYDVKM. The ends lost 3 bases at V and 5 bases at J; junction bases unmatched: 4. CDR3 sequence (DNA): TGTGCCAGCAGTTTCCAGGGGGACTATCAGCCCCAGCATTTT. Its protein is CASSFQGDYQPQHF.

This clone was picked up one time. The chain joins TRBV18 to TRBJ1-3, with TRBD1 matching over 8 bases. Germline CDR1 KGHSH, CDR2 LQKENI. Trimming at V came to 8 bases and at J to 2 bases, leaving 11 bases not matched to a gene. CDR3 size: 16 residues. In nucleotides, the CDR3 is TGTGCCAGCCTACCGGGACAGGTCATGGCTGGAAACACCATATATTTT. Translated: CASLPGQVMAGNTIYF.

CDR3 bases: TGTGCCATCAAGCAACAGTACGATTCGGAGACCCAGTACTTC. It is translated as CAIKQQYDSETQYF. The V call is TRBV10-3, the J call TRBJ2-5; D gene uncertain. Trimming removed 7 bases from V and 5 bases from J, with 17 bases in between. The germline V gene encodes CDR1 ENHRY and CDR2 SYGVKD. CDR3 size: 14 residues.

The count of this clone is one. CDR3 loop: CASSSSHFLGAAGELFF. The DNA of the CDR3 is TGTGCCAGCAGCTCATCCCACTTTTTGGGAGCCGCCGGGGAGCTGTTTTTT. This chain uses TRBV11-3 with TRBJ2-2; D is perhaps TRBD2 (5 bases). The CDR3 is 17 residues long. Germline V gene data show CDR1 as SGHNT and CDR2 as YENEEA. Trimming pared 4 bases from V and 6 bases from J, leaving 21 bases between.

V gene TRBV4-1 combines with J gene TRBJ1-1; D is ambiguous. This CDR3 region has 17 residues. Germline-derived CDR1 and CDR2 are MGHRA and YSYEKL. V was trimmed by 1 base and J by 5 bases, leaving 20 bases between them. The CDR3 sequence: CASSQAERDWGRTEAFF. The CDR3 nucleotides are TGCGCCAGCAGCCAAGCCGAGAGGGATTGGGGAAGGACTGAAGCTTTCTTT.

Turning to this clone: The same CDR3 arises from other DNA sequences in this sample as well. The chain couples TRBV2 to TRBJ1-3; the D gene is possibly TRBD1 (6 bases). The V gene lost 5 bases and the J gene lost 4 bases, with 9 bases spanning the gap. The germline V gene has CDR1 SNHLY and CDR2 FYNNEI. The CDR3 covers 13 residues. CDR3 sequence: CASSTGSGNTIYF. CDR3 DNA sequence: TGTGCCAGCAGTACAGGGAGCGGAAACACCATATATTTT.

CDR3 coding DNA: TGTGCCAGCAGCCTCGGGCTAGCGGGTAGCACCGGGGAGCTGTTTTTT. This encodes CASSLGLAGSTGELFF. This chain joins TRBV5-4 and TRBJ2-2, with 8 bases aligning to TRBD2. V trimming: 4 bases; J trimming: 4 bases; junction bases outside the gene matches: 9. The CDR3 is 16 amino acids. Germline CDR1 reads SGHNT; CDR2 reads YYREEE (reference sequence).

The chain links TRBV12-3 or TRBV12-4 to TRBJ1-5; 8 bases line up with TRBD1. The V and J ends lost 6 bases and 6 bases, in that order; junction bases with no gene match: 4. This CDR3 is built from 13 residues. CDR3 amino acids: CASSTGGAQPQHF. Here the CDR3 DNA reads TGTGCCAGCAGCACAGGGGGGGCTCAGCCCCAGCATTTT.

The chain carries TRBV3-1 (or the pseudogene TRBV3-2) and TRBJ2-1, with TRBD1 as a possible D gene (6 bases). Trimming left V 5 bases short and J 7 bases short, with 15 bases between. This CDR3 contains 14 residues. Germline CDR1 and CDR2: LGHDT and YNNKEL (reference sequence). The CDR3 nucleotides are TGTGCCAGCAGCAACGTAGGACAGTGGAATGAGCAGTTCTTC. Protein sequence: CASSNVGQWNEQFF.

This chain connects TRBV9 to TRBJ2-5; possible D gene TRBD2, 6 bases. Trimming took off 0 bases at V and 2 bases at J, with 17 bases between the two ends. Germline lookup yields CDR1 SGDLS and CDR2 YYNGEE. The CDR3 is made up of 17 amino acids. The CDR3 DNA reads TGTGCCAGCAGCGTAGCTGATGGCGGGATAGCGCAAGAGACCCAGTACTTC. Translation: CASSVADGGIAQETQYF.

The genes are TRBV7-9 and TRBJ2-2; 8 bases are a match to TRBD1. The germline V gene encodes CDR1 SEHNR and CDR2 FQNEAQ (reference sequence). CDR3 length equals 16 residues. J gave up 6 bases and V 1 base, and 7 bases lay outside the gene matches. CDR3 DNA: TGTGCCAGCAGCTTAGGACAGGGGAAGTTTGCCGGGGAGCTGTTTTTT. It is translated as CASSLGQGKFAGELFF. The complete variable domain, with remaining parts taken from reference TRBV7-9 and TRBJ2-2, reads DTGVSQNPRHKITKRGQNVTFRCDPISEHNRLYWYRQTLGQGPEFLTYFQNEAQLEKSRLLSDRFSAERPKGSFSTLEIQRTEQGDSAMYLCASSLGQGKFAGELFFGEGSRLTVL.

The chain is built from TRBV3-1 (or the pseudogene TRBV3-2) and TRBJ2-1; tentatively, D is TRBD2 (6 bases). CDR1 is LGHDT and CDR2 is YNNKEL in the germline V gene (reference sequence). This CDR3 contains 15 residues. Trimming removed 1 base from V and 5 bases from J, with 12 bases in between. The CDR3, as DNA: TGTGCCAGCAGCCAAGGGGCCGGGAGAAACAATGAGCAGTTCTTC. Protein product: CASSQGAGRNNEQFF.

The sample holds one count of this clone. The chain has TRBV11-2 and TRBJ2-2; 8 bases are a match to TRBD1. Germline-derived CDR1 and CDR2 are SGHAT and FQNNGV. Trimming removed 4 bases from V and 9 bases from J; junction bases left unmatched: 7. The CDR3 extends over 14 amino acids. CDR3 nucleotide sequence: TGTGCCAGCAGCTCCGACAGGGGATCCCGGGAGCTGTTTTTT. Translating it yields CASSSDRGSRELFF.

The sample holds one count of this clone. The genes are TRBV27 and TRBJ2-2; D not certain. Germline V lookup: CDR1 MNHEY, CDR2 SMNVEV (reference sequence). V was pared by 4 bases and J by 7 bases, with 16 bases between. The CDR3 has 15 amino acids. The DNA for the CDR3 is TGTGCCAGCAGTTCCCTCTACCTGGGCCTCGGGGAGCTGTTTTTT. It codes for CASSSLYLGLGELFF.

The J gene is TRBJ2-7, the V gene TRBV10-1; a weak D match, TRBD2 (6 bases). The CDR3 consists of 13 residues. Trimming took off 6 bases at V and 2 bases at J, with 11 bases between the two ends. From germline, CDR1 is WNHNN and CDR2 SYGVQD (reference sequence). The chain's CDR3 is CASSAGPTYEQYF. CDR3 in DNA: TGCGCCAGCAGCGCGGGGCCTACCTACGAGCAGTACTTC.